The 13 T cell receptor beta chains below come from one sample, sequenced in a study of early T cells in non-severe SARS-CoV-2 infection. TCRdb itself ran the 5' RACE reads through MiXCR, one entry per CDR3 protein. Here the sample spans about 53,000 distinct CDR3 sequences, roughly 12% being singletons. The sequenced sample was whole blood, obtained at baseline. The receptors were gathered from an adult who was a healthcare worker with PCR-confirmed SARS-CoV-2 infection or an uninfected control (not recorded which).

This clonotype was seen repeatedly, ten times or more. This sequence joins TRBV27 and TRBJ2-1; 12 nucleotides match TRBD2. CDR3 length equals 14 residues. The J segment lost 7 bases and the V segment lost 6 bases, leaving 4 bases of the junction unmatched. Germline CDR1 reads MNHEY; CDR2 reads SMNVEV (reference sequence). The CDR3 DNA sequence: TGTGCCAGCAGAGACCTAGCGGGAGGGAATGAGCAGTTCTTC. Translation: CASRDLAGGNEQFF.

This clonotype was observed a handful of times. V gene TRBV7-2 combines with J gene TRBJ2-7, with 8 bases identical to TRBD2. J was trimmed by 2 bases and V by 5 bases; bases with no gene match: 8. The CDR3 runs to 15 residues. Looked up from germline, CDR1 is SGHTA and CDR2 is FQGNSA. The CDR3 sequence: CASSPRVAGTYEQYF. For the CDR3, the DNA is TGTGCCAGCAGCCCCCGGGTAGCGGGAACCTACGAGCAGTACTTC.

This clonotype was seen more than once but under ten times. This rearrangement joins TRBV11-2 to TRBJ2-2, with 11 bases lining up with TRBD2. Germline assignment: CDR1 SGHAT and CDR2 FQNNGV. V lost 2 bases, J lost 1 base, and 6 bases stayed unmatched. The CDR3 totals 18 residues. The chain's CDR3 is CASSLIHGLAGNTGELFF. As DNA, the CDR3 is TGTGCCAGCAGCTTAATTCACGGACTAGCGGGGAACACCGGGGAGCTGTTTTTT.

The V call is TRBV6-5, the J call TRBJ2-7; TRBD2 is a possible D gene (6 bases). V lost 6 bases, J lost 4 bases, and 10 bases lay in between. Looked up from germline, CDR1 is MNHEY and CDR2 is SVGAGI. The CDR3 sequence is 12 residues long. Here the CDR3 DNA reads TGTGCCAGCAGAACCCGGGGGTACGAGCAGTACTTC. Translating gives CASRTRGYEQYF.

This clonotype was seen more than once but under ten times. The chain carries TRBV12-3 or TRBV12-4 and TRBJ1-1; 10 bases agree with TRBD1. Trimming cost V 5 bases and J 11 bases; bases outside gene matches: 8. The CDR3 runs to 13 residues. In nucleotides, the CDR3 is TGTGCCAGCAGTCGCGGACAGGGGGAGCGGGCTTTCTTT. Translated, it gives CASSRGQGERAFF.

The chain recombines TRBV5-4 with TRBJ1-3, with TRBD1 matching 7 bases. V lost 2 bases and J lost 1; bases outside the gene matches: 3. Germline assignment: CDR1 SGHNT and CDR2 YYREEE (reference sequence). CDR3 size: 15 residues. CDR3 amino acids: CASSLQGQSGNTIYF. CDR3 nucleotides: TGTGCCAGCAGCTTACAGGGGCAGTCTGGAAACACCATATATTTT.

This clonotype was counted between two and nine times. The chain joins TRBV5-4 to TRBJ2-1; perhaps TRBD2 as D (6 bases). V dropped 1 base and J dropped 12 bases, with 17 bases sitting between them. CDR1 and CDR2 from the germline V gene are SGHNT and YYREEE (reference sequence). This CDR3 comprises 14 residues. The CDR3 loop reads CASSLRIAARPQFF. The DNA of the CDR3 is TGTGCCAGCAGCTTGAGGATAGCGGCTCGTCCGCAGTTCTTC.

This clonotype came up a few times. CDR3 region: CASSYSISQYNEQFF. CDR3 in DNA: TGTGCCAGCAGTTACTCGATCAGCCAATACAATGAGCAGTTCTTC. The chain uses TRBV6-2 or TRBV6-3 and TRBJ2-1; D not certain. The germline V gene has CDR1 MNHEY and CDR2 SVGEGT. The ends were cut back, 0 bases at V and 4 bases at J, with 10 bases in the middle. This CDR3 is 15 amino acids long.

This clonotype was counted a few times. The chain couples TRBV28 to TRBJ2-1, with 7 bases that match TRBD2. Germline V lookup: CDR1 MDHEN, CDR2 SYDVKM. V lost 6 bases, J lost 5 bases, and 10 bases stayed unmatched. The CDR3 is 15 amino acids. CDR3 coding DNA: TGTGCCAGCAGCCTTGCCGGGACTATTAACAATGAGCAGTTCTTC. It translates to CASSLAGTINNEQFF.

This CDR3 is CASSSRDRHSYEQYF. CDR3 in DNA: TGTGCCAGCAGCTCCCGGGACAGGCACTCCTACGAGCAGTACTTC. The V gene is TRBV7-2, the J gene TRBJ2-7, with 8 bases that match TRBD1. Looked up from germline, CDR1 is SGHTA and CDR2 is FQGNSA. J lost 0 bases, V lost 4 bases, and 5 bases had no gene match. There are 15 residues in the CDR3.

The gene calls are TRBV29-1 and TRBJ1-4, with a possible D match to TRBD1 (5 bases). The CDR3 is 16 residues long. Deletions cut 0 bases from V and 0 bases from J, with 11 bases between. CDR1 and CDR2 from the germline V gene are SQVTM and ANQGSEA. DNA for the CDR3: TGCAGCGTTGAAGACAGGGCCGGAACAACTAATGAAAAACTGTTTTTT. It codes for CSVEDRAGTTNEKLFF.

The rearrangement joins TRBV7-9 to TRBJ2-5, with D possibly being TRBD2 (7 bases). Trimming stripped 2 bases from V and 4 bases from J, with 23 bases between. The CDR3 is made up of 18 amino acids. From germline, CDR1 is SEHNR and CDR2 FQNEAQ (reference sequence). CDR3 loop: CASSLLGGRRGRGETQYF. DNA for the CDR3: TGTGCCAGCAGCTTACTTGGGGGACGGCGGGGGCGCGGAGAGACCCAGTACTTC.

This clonotype came up a few times. The chain has TRBV7-9 and TRBJ2-2, with TRBD2 matching over 10 bases. Per the germline V gene, CDR1 is SEHNR and CDR2 is FQNEAQ (reference sequence). Unmatched junction bases numbered 13, after V lost 5 bases and J lost 4 bases. This CDR3 spans 18 amino acids. The CDR3 is CASSNPSGSTEGTGELFF. The CDR3 DNA is TGTGCCAGCAGCAATCCTAGCGGGAGCACCGAGGGCACCGGGGAGCTGTTTTTT.